This TCR beta chain was identified in a study of blood T cell repertoires in COVID-19. Study summary: Donors in the United States, Italy and Spain gave samples during acute or convalescent COVID-19. T cells, B-cell-depleted T cells, or PBMCs supplied cDNA or gDNA.

Trimming shortened V by 3 bases and J by 6 bases, and 11 bases separated the two germline ends. CDR1 and CDR2 (germline): LGHDT, YNNKEL (reference sequence). This CDR3 contains 13 residues. Authors' data handling: For nucleated cells, counts were estimated from reference gene primer amplification. This table comes from immunoSEQ multiplex PCR, and its TCRdb copy is limited to in-frame clones, with some not included. The V and J calls and the clone size are those of that table, but D and trimming were determined from the DNA. The data show about 270,000 clones, approximately 85% seen once. This TCR was sampled from an older woman with acute or convalescent COVID-19. The chain joins TRBV3-1 (or the pseudogene TRBV3-2) to TRBJ2-5, with D possibly TRBD2 on 7 matching bases. Sequencing was done on a sample of peripheral blood. The CDR3 nucleotides are TGTGCCAGCAGCCATAGGGGGGGTAAGACCCAGTACTTC. It encodes CASSHRGGKTQYF.